This T cell receptor beta chain emerged from a study of cytomegalovirus exposure and HLA in healthy donors. The study, taken as a whole, reports: A missense variant in DCLRE1C was later tied to TCR beta V- and J-gene trimming. Reports state that TCR beta sequences accurately predicted most subjects' HLA-A and HLA-B alleles. Per a later analysis, HLA-associated TCR beta chains showed more clonal expansion than other, equally common TCR beta chains.

This clone is a singleton in its sample. Its antigen is not identified. V was pared by 6 bases and J by 3 bases, with 9 bases of the junction left unmatched. The germline gives CDR1 SQVTM, CDR2 ANQGSEA. The CDR3 length is 15 residues. This PCR relied on a set of 60 Vbeta primers and 13 Jbeta primers. Clones were read by immunoSEQ multiplex PCR, and TCRdb kept only the in-frame ones, dropping some. The data show about 160,000 clones, with 79% seen just once and under 2.5% held by the top ten. Sequencing was done on a sample of PBMCs. The genes are TRBV29-1 and TRBJ2-3; TRBD2 matches at 10 bases. The TCR was taken from a man aged 35-49 years in good health and CMV-seronegative. The CDR3 spells CSVPTGGLATDTQYF. The CDR3 nucleotides read TGCAGCGTACCCACGGGGGGACTAGCGACAGATACGCAGTATTTT.